Below are 6 T cell receptor beta chains sequenced from a single sample in a study of long-term antiretroviral therapy in people with HIV. This was the immunoSEQ v3.0 assay at survey level. Some clones are missing from TCRdb's copy, which holds only in-frame ones; the method was immunoSEQ multiplex PCR. The sample comprises more than 25,000 clones, 85% to 90% of which are singletons, and approximately 8.3% rests with the top ten. The material was unsorted PBMCs, obtained 3.2 years before starting antiretroviral therapy. These TCRs come from a man aged 45-65 years with HIV.

This clone is labeled as medium-sized. J is TRBJ2-7 and V is TRBV29-1, with no clear D. Germline CDR1 is SQVTM and CDR2 is ANQGSEA. Trimming cost V 4 bases and J 6 bases, with 7 bases left between them. This CDR3 has 10 amino acids. The CDR3 region is CSVVIREQYF. The CDR3 coding sequence is TGCAGCGTTGTTATTCGCGAGCAGTACTTC.

This chain uses TRBV29-1 with TRBJ2-2; 11 bases are shared with TRBD2. The CDR3 loop spans 14 amino acids. Germline loops: CDR1 SQVTM, CDR2 ANQGSEA. Trimming cost V 7 bases and J 7 bases; bases outside gene matches: 8. CDR3 sequence (DNA): TGCAGCGCCCTCACTAGCGGGAGTGTCGGGGAGCTGTTTTTT. Translated, it gives CSALTSGSVGELFF.

This chain joins TRBV7-2 and TRBJ2-7; tentatively, D is TRBD1 or TRBD2 (5 bases each). The CDR3 consists of 14 residues. The ends were cut back, 1 base at V and 3 bases at J, with 10 bases in the middle. CDR1 SGHTA and CDR2 FQGNSA come from the germline V gene. The CDR3 loop is CASSLGGRLYEQYF. Written as DNA, the CDR3 is TGTGCCAGCAGCTTAGGGGGGAGACTCTACGAGCAGTACTTC.

The chain couples TRBV6-6 to TRBJ1-2; a weak D match, TRBD1 (5 bases). The CDR3 is 15 amino acids. Germline V CDR1 and CDR2: MNHNY, SVGAGI (reference sequence). The V and J ends lost 7 bases and 4 bases respectively, with 19 bases between them. The chain's CDR3 is CASTAQGGGFYGYTF. The CDR3 DNA is TGTGCCAGCACTGCCCAGGGCGGAGGGTTCTATGGCTACACCTTC.

This rearrangement joins TRBV28 to TRBJ2-5, with D perhaps matching TRBD1 (5 bases). CDR3 length equals 14 residues. CDR1 MDHEN and CDR2 SYDVKM come from the germline V gene. V lost 2 bases and J lost 7, with 14 bases in between. In DNA form, the CDR3 reads TGTGCCAGCAGTTTAATAGCAGGGCCTTCGACCCAGTACTTC. This gives the protein CASSLIAGPSTQYF.

The V gene is TRBV10-1, the J gene TRBJ2-2, with D possibly matching TRBD2 (6 bases). This CDR3 is 15 amino acids long. CDR1 is WNHNN and CDR2 is SYGVQD in the germline V gene (reference sequence). Trimming shortened V by 6 bases and J by 1 base, and 12 bases separated the two germline ends. CDR3 amino acids: CASSYTGLNTGELFF. The CDR3 region has the DNA TGCGCCAGCAGCTACACGGGACTGAACACCGGGGAGCTGTTTTTT.